This T cell receptor beta chain was observed in a study of cytomegalovirus exposure and HLA in healthy donors. 60 Vbeta and 13 Jbeta primers were used in PCR. Sequencing used immunoSEQ multiplex PCR; TCRdb keeps in-frame clones, though not all of them. The sample shows approximately 110,000 clones, around two thirds of them seen only once. Germline CDR1 reads ENHRY; CDR2 reads SYGVKD. CDR3 length equals 13 residues. Losses at the gene ends were 5 bases for V and 3 bases for J; bases not matched to a gene: 1. The sequenced material came from PBMCs. The chain has TRBV10-3 and TRBJ1-2; the match to TRBD1 covers 9 bases. The clonotype originates from a man aged 50 to 60 in good health and CMV-seropositive. CDR3 residues: CAISWDRDYGYTF. The CDR3, as DNA: TGTGCCATCAGTTGGGACAGGGACTATGGCTACACCTTC.